This T cell receptor beta chain emerged from a study of blood T cells in healthy people across ages. Alongside a J-beta primer mix, a sample-barcoded 5' primer served in a second PCR lasting about 6 to 12 cycles. Each of the samples gave a minimum of 2.5 million paired-end reads that contained CDR3. In TCRdb, the 5' RACE reads were re-called with MiXCR into one record per CDR3 protein. The repertoire holds about 1.4 million distinct CDR3 sequences, with roughly 60% as singletons. Germline CDR1 is SGHTA and CDR2 is FQGNSA. J was trimmed by 2 bases and V by 1 base; bases with no gene match: 7. This CDR3 contains 16 residues. The study, taken as a whole, reports: Diversity was higher, and naive CD4+ cells more numerous, in long-lived donors than in aged donors.

This clonotype has just one count. What it recognizes is unknown. The receptor's source is a man aged 18 to 30 in good health. Sample: blood. The chain uses TRBV7-2 and TRBJ2-7; 8 bases align to TRBD2. The CDR3 here is CASSLEGLAGTYEQYF. The CDR3 region has the DNA TGTGCCAGCAGCTTAGAGGGGCTAGCGGGCACCTACGAGCAGTACTTC.